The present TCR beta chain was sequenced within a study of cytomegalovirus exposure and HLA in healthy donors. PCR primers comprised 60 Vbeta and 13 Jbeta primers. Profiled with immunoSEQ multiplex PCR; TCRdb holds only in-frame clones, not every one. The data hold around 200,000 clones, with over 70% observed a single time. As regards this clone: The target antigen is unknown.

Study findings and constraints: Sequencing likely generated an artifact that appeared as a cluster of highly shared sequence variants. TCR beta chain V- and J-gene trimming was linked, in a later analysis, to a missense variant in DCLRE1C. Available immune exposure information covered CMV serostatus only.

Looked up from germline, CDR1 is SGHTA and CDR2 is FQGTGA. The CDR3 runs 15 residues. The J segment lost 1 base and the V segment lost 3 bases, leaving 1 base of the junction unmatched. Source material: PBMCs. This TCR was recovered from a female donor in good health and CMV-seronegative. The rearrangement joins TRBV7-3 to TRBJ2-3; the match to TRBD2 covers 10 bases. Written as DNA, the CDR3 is TGTGCCAGCAGCTTCCTAGCGGGGGGCACAGATACGCAGTATTTT. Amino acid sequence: CASSFLAGGTDTQYF. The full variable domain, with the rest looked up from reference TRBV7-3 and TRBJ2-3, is GAGVSQTPSNKVTEKGKYVELRCDPISGHTALYWYRQSLGQGPEFLIYFQGTGAADDSGLPNDRFFAVRPEGSVSTLKIQRTERGDSAVYLCASSFLAGGTDTQYFGPGTRLTVL.